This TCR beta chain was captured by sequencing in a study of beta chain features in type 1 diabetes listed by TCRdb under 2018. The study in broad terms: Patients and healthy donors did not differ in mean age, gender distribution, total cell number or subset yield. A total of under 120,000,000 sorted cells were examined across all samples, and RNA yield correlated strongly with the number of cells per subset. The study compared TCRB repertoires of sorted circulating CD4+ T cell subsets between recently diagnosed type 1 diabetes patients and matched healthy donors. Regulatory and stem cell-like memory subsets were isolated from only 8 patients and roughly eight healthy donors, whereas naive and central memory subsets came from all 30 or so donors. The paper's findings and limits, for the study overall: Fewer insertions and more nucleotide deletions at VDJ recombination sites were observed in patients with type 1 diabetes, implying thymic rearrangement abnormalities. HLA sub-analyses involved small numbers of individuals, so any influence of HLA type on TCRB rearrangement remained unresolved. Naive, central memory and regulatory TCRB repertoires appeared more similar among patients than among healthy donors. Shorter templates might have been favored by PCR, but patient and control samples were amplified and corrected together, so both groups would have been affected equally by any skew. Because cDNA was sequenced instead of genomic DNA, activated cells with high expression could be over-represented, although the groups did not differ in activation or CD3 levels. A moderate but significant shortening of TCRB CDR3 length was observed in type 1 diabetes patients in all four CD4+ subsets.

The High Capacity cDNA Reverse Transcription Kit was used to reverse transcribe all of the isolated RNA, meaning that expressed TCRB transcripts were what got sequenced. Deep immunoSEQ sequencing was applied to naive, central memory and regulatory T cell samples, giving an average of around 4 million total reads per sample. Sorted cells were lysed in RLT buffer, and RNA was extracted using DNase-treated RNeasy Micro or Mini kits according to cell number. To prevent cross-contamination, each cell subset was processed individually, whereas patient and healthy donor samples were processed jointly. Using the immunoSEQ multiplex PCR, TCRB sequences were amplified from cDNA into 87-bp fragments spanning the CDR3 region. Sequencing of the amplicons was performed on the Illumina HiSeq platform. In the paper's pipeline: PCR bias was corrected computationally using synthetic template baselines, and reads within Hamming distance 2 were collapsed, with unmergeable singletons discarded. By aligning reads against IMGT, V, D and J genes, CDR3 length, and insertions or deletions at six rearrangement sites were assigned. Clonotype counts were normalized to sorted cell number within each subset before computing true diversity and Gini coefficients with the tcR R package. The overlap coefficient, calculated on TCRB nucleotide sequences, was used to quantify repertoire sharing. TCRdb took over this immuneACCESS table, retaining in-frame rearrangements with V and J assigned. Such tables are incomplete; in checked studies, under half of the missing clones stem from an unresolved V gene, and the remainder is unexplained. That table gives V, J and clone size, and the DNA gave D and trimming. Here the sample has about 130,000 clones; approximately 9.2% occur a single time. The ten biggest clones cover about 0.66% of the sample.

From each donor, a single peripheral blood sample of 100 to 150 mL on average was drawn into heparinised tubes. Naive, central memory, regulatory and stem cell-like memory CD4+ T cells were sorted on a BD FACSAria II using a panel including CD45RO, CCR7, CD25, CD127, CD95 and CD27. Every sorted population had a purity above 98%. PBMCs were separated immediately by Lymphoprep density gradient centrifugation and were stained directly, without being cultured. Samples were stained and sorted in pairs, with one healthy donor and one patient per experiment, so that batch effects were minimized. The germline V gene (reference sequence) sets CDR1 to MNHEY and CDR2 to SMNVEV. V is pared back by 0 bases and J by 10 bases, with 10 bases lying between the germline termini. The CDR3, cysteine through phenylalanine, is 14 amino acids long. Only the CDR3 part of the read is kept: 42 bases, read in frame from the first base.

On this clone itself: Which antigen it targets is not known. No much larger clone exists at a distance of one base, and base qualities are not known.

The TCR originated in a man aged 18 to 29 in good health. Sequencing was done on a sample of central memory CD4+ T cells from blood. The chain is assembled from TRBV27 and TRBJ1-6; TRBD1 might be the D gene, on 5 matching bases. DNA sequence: TGTGCCAGCAGTTTATCCCAGGGTGGCTCACCCCTCCACTTT. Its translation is CASSLSQGGSPLHF.